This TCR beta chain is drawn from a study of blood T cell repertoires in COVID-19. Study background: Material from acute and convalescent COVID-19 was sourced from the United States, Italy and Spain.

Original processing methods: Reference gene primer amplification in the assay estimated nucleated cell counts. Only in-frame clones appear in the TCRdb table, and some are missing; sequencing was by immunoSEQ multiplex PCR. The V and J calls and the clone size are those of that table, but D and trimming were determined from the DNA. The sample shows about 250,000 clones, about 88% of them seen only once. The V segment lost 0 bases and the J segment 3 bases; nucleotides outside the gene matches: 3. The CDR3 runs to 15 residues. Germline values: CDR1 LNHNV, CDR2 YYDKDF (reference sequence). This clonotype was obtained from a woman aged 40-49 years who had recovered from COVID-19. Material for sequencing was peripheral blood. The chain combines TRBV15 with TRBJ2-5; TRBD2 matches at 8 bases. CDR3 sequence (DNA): TGTGCCACCAGCAGAGATGGGCGGGGGGAAGAGACCCAGTACTTC. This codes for CATSRDGRGEETQYF. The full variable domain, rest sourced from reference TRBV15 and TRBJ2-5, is DAMVIQNPRYQVTQFGKPVTLSCSQTLNHNVMYWYQQKSSQAPKLLFHYYDKDFNNEADTPDNFQSRRPNTSFCFLDIRSPGLGDTAMYLCATSRDGRGEETQYFGPGTRLLVL.